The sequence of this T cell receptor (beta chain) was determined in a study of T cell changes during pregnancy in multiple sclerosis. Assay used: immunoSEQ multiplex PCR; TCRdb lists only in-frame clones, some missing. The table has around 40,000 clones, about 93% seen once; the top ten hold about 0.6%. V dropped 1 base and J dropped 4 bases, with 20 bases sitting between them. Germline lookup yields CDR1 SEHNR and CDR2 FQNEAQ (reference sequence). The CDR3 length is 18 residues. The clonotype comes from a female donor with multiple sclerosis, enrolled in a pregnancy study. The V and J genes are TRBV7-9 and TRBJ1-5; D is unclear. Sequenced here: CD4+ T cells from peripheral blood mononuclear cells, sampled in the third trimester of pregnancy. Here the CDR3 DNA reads TGTGCCAGCAGCTTAGTAAAACCTTGGCAGGTAACAAATCAGCCCCAGCATTTT. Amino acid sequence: CASSLVKPWQVTNQPQHF.